This T cell receptor beta chain was recorded in a study of blood T cell repertoires in COVID-19. The count of this clone is one. The germline CDR1 and CDR2 sequences are MNHEY and SVGEGT. With V trimmed by 2 bases and J by 3 bases, 6 bases remained unmatched. The CDR3 contains 16 residues. The study assigned cohorts using participant-reported clinical history. This table comes from immunoSEQ multiplex PCR, and its TCRdb copy is limited to in-frame clones, with some not included. Among roughly 250,000 clones listed, approximately 86% were seen once. Sequenced sample: PBMCs or T cells enriched from blood (not recorded which). The clonotype was recovered from a young woman with acute COVID-19. The gene calls are TRBV6-2 or TRBV6-3 and TRBJ1-4; 7 bases are a match to TRBD1. CDR3 sequence: CASSYDTGVANEKLFF. In DNA form, the CDR3 reads TGTGCCAGCAGTTACGACACAGGGGTAGCTAATGAAAAACTGTTTTTT.